These 28 T cell receptor beta chains came from one sample sequenced in a study of blood T cell repertoires in COVID-19. Generated by immunoSEQ multiplex PCR, the TCRdb table keeps only in-frame clones and is missing some. The top ten hold roughly 8.3% of the sample, which has about 19,000 clones, 80% to 90% seen once. The specimen was peripheral blood. The origin of the receptors is a human donor in a cohort sampled during active COVID-19. The donor label of this sample is uncertain.

V is TRBV4-1 and J is TRBJ2-1; unclear D gene. The V gene's germline CDR1 is MGHRA and CDR2 YSYEKL. Trimming took 1 base from V and 0 from J, leaving 10 bases between them. The CDR3 is 16 amino acids. CDR3 region: CASSQANLVSYNEQFF. The CDR3, as DNA: TGCGCCAGCAGCCAAGCCAACTTAGTCTCCTACAATGAGCAGTTCTTC.

J is TRBJ2-1 and V is TRBV6-5, with 10 bases matching TRBD2. CDR3 length: 15 amino acids. V was clipped by 4 bases and J by 2 bases; unmatched bases: 2. CDR1 MNHEY and CDR2 SVGAGI come from the germline V gene. CDR3 region: CASSSGLATYNEQFF. CDR3 sequence (DNA): TGTGCCAGCAGTTCGGGACTAGCGACCTACAATGAGCAGTTCTTC.

The rearrangement links TRBV5-4 to TRBJ2-5, with 11 bases lining up with TRBD1. CDR3 length: 16 residues. CDR1 and CDR2 (germline): SGHNT, YYREEE (reference sequence). Trimming took 0 bases from V and 5 from J; bases not matched to a gene: 6. As DNA, the CDR3 is TGTGCCAGCAGCTTGGGAGGGACAGGGGGAGGGGAGACCCAGTACTTC. Its translation is CASSLGGTGGGETQYF. The full variable domain, completed using reference TRBV5-4 and TRBJ2-5, is ETGVTQSPTHLIKTRGQQVTLRCSSQSGHNTVSWYQQALGQGPQFIFQYYREEENGRGNFPPRFSGLQFPNYSSELNVNALELDDSALYLCASSLGGTGGGETQYFGPGTRLLVL.

This clone was seen just once. V is TRBV10-1 and J is TRBJ2-5; no firm D call. CDR1 and CDR2 (germline): WNHNN, SYGVQD (reference sequence). The CDR3 is made up of 13 amino acids. V lost 3 bases and J 4 bases, leaving 9 bases between the germline ends. The CDR3 protein is CASSDQFRETQYF. CDR3 coding DNA: TGCGCCAGCAGTGATCAGTTTCGAGAGACCCAGTACTTC.

The rearrangement links TRBV5-1 to TRBJ2-3; D may be TRBD1 (5 bases). There are 14 residues in the CDR3. Germline V gene lookup returns CDR1 SGHRS and CDR2 YFSETQ. Trimming removed 10 bases from V and 0 bases from J, with 15 bases in between. CDR3 protein: CAFRQTPSTDTQYF. The DNA for the CDR3 is TGCGCCTTTCGACAGACACCTAGCACAGATACGCAGTATTTT.

The CDR3 is CASSSGGRGFTDTQYF. CDR3 nucleotides: TGTGCCAGCTCATCCGGGGGACGGGGGTTCACAGATACGCAGTATTTT. The chain links TRBV18 to TRBJ2-3, with D perhaps TRBD2 (6 bases). Germline V lookup: CDR1 KGHSH, CDR2 LQKENI. The V end was cut by 5 bases, the J end by 2 bases, with 17 bases between. The CDR3 is made up of 16 amino acids. Full variable domain (rest looked up from reference TRBV18 and TRBJ2-3): NAGVMQNPRHLVRRRGQEARLRCSPMKGHSHVYWYRQLPEEGLKFMVYLQKENIIDESGMPKERFSAEFPKEGPSILRIQQVVRGDSAAYFCASSSGGRGFTDTQYFGPGTRLTVL.

The chain recombines TRBV6-4 with TRBJ2-5; 11 nucleotides line up with TRBD1. The CDR3 has 16 residues. Trimming took 2 bases from V and 0 from J; bases not matched to a gene: 2. The germline CDR1 and CDR2 sequences are MRHNA and SNTAGT. This chain's CDR3 is CASSDRDRGNQETQYF. CDR3 DNA: TGTGCCAGCAGTGACCGGGACAGGGGGAACCAAGAGACCCAGTACTTC.

This rearrangement joins TRBV10-1 to TRBJ2-3, with D tentatively TRBD2 (6 bases). Germline assignment: CDR1 WNHNN and CDR2 SYGVQD (reference sequence). The V and J ends lost 0 bases and 2 bases respectively, with 6 bases between them. The CDR3 totals 14 residues. The CDR3 spells CASSESLATDTQYF. CDR3 nucleotides: TGCGCCAGCAGTGAGTCACTAGCCACAGATACGCAGTATTTT.

The gene calls are TRBV7-4 and TRBJ1-5, with TRBD1 as a possible D gene (5 bases). Trimming removed 7 bases from V and 1 base from J, with 11 bases in between. CDR1 SGHVT and CDR2 SQSDAQ come from the germline V gene. This CDR3 region has 14 residues. CDR3 sequence (DNA): TGTGCCAGCAACACCCAGGGCAGCAATCAGCCCCAGCATTTT. It yields the protein CASNTQGSNQPQHF.

The chain links TRBV11-2 to TRBJ2-7, with 8 bases fitting TRBD1. The CDR3 loop spans 15 amino acids. In germline, CDR1 is SGHAT, CDR2 FQNNGV. Trimming at V came to 5 bases and at J to 1 base, leaving 7 bases not matched to a gene. The CDR3 protein is CASSERWTGSYEQYF. The CDR3 DNA sequence: TGTGCCAGCAGCGAGAGGTGGACAGGGTCCTACGAGCAGTACTTC.

This clone was found a few times. The CDR3 is CASSRDYLGAHNEQFF. CDR3 coding DNA: TGCGCCAGCAGCAGGGACTACCTTGGGGCCCACAATGAGCAGTTCTTC. V is TRBV5-1 and J is TRBJ2-1; the match to TRBD2 covers 7 bases. CDR1 and CDR2 (germline): SGHRS, YFSETQ. The CDR3 sequence is 16 residues long. The V and J ends lost 4 bases and 5 bases, in that order; junction bases with no gene match: 12.

The chain combines TRBV21-1 with TRBJ2-7; the DNA was not compared with TRBD2, the D call given in the table. TRBV21-1 is a documented pseudogene. The CDR3 is 12 residues long. CDR3 residues: CASSLKGGEQYF. In DNA, the CDR3 is TGTGCCAGCAGCCTGAAGGGCGGGGAGCAGTACTTC.

This clone showed up just once. The gene calls are TRBV5-6 and TRBJ2-1, with D tentatively TRBD1 (6 bases). The CDR3 covers 15 residues. Germline V lookup: CDR1 SGHDT, CDR2 YYEEEE. Trimming took 4 bases from V and 4 from J, leaving 15 bases between them. CDR3 in amino acids: CASSTPGDIYNEQFF. The CDR3 DNA sequence: TGTGCCAGCAGCACTCCCGGGGACATTTACAATGAGCAGTTCTTC.

The chain joins TRBV27 to TRBJ2-3, with 8 bases that match TRBD2. Trimming took 5 bases from V and 3 from J; bases not matched to a gene: 10. In germline, CDR1 is MNHEY, CDR2 SMNVEV (reference sequence). The CDR3 totals 16 residues. The CDR3 DNA follows: TGTGCCAGCAGTAACCTAGCGGGTGGGTTTACAGATACGCAGTATTTT. Translated, it gives CASSNLAGGFTDTQYF.

The V gene is TRBV27, the J gene TRBJ1-1; TRBD1 might be the D (5 bases). V lost 2 bases to trimming and J lost 1 base, with 8 bases between them. The CDR3 contains 14 residues. Germline-derived CDR1 and CDR2 are MNHEY and SMNVEV (reference sequence). CDR3 loop: CASSLLTGNTEAFF. In nucleotides, the CDR3 is TGTGCCAGCAGTTTACTTACAGGGAACACTGAAGCTTTCTTT.

This chain connects TRBV11-2 to TRBJ2-1; D may be TRBD2 (5 bases). V was shortened by 0 bases and J by 3 bases, with 9 bases between the two germline ends. CDR1 and CDR2 from the germline V gene are SGHAT and FQNNGV. This CDR3 is 15 amino acids long. The CDR3 region is CASSLEVSVYNEQFF. The CDR3, as DNA: TGTGCCAGCAGCTTAGAAGTTAGCGTCTACAATGAGCAGTTCTTC.

This chain links TRBV28 with TRBJ1-5, with TRBD1 matching 7 bases. This CDR3 spans 16 amino acids. CDR1 is MDHEN, CDR2 SYDVKM, per germline. Losses at the gene ends were 7 bases for V and 1 base for J; bases not matched to a gene: 10. CDR3 bases: TGTGCCAGCAAGTCATTAGAGACAGGGAGCAATCAGCCCCAGCATTTT. Its protein product is CASKSLETGSNQPQHF.

This chain uses TRBV27 with TRBJ2-2, with TRBD2 identical over 7 bases. The CDR3 covers 17 residues. J lost 0 bases, V lost 8 bases, and 12 bases had no gene match. CDR1 and CDR2 from the germline V gene are MNHEY and SMNVEV (reference sequence). In DNA form, the CDR3 reads TGTGCCAGCGGGACGATAGCGGGCCAACCGAACACCGGGGAGCTGTTTTTT. This gives the protein CASGTIAGQPNTGELFF.

The chain's CDR3 is CASSLAGGVNEQFF. The CDR3 DNA follows: TGTGCCAGCAGTTTAGCGGGAGGAGTAAATGAGCAGTTCTTC. The chain has TRBV28 and TRBJ2-1, with 8 bases matching TRBD2. This CDR3 is built from 14 residues. Germline CDR1 and CDR2: MDHEN and SYDVKM. J lost 7 bases, V lost 2 bases, and 4 bases had no gene match.

The rearrangement joins TRBV7-2 to TRBJ2-4; 13 nucleotides align to TRBD2. The CDR3 is made up of 15 amino acids. The junction had 2 bases not matched to a gene; V was cut back by 1 base and J by 8 bases. Germline V gene sequence: CDR1 SGHTA, CDR2 FQGNSA. CDR3 amino acids: CASSLGTSGSYIQYF. The DNA for the CDR3 is TGTGCCAGCAGCTTAGGGACTAGCGGGAGTTACATTCAGTACTTC.

This chain joins TRBV7-9 and TRBJ1-2, with no clear D. The CDR3 totals 12 residues. Trimming cost V 3 bases and J 2 bases, with 4 bases left between them. Per the germline V gene, CDR1 is SEHNR and CDR2 is FQNEAQ (reference sequence). The CDR3 DNA is TGTGCCAGCAGCTTTTCAAACTATGGCTACACCTTC. Its protein is CASSFSNYGYTF.

The chain recombines TRBV15 with TRBJ2-5; a weak D match, TRBD2 (6 bases). V gave up 0 bases and J gave up 4 bases, with 9 bases separating them. The CDR3 contains 14 residues. CDR1 and CDR2 (germline): LNHNV, YYDKDF (reference sequence). The CDR3, as DNA: TGTGCCACCAGCAGAGAAGGAGGGAGAGAGACCCAGTACTTC. Translated: CATSREGGRETQYF. Drawing the rest from reference TRBV15 and TRBJ2-5, the complete variable domain is DAMVIQNPRYQVTQFGKPVTLSCSQTLNHNVMYWYQQKSSQAPKLLFHYYDKDFNNEADTPDNFQSRRPNTSFCFLDIRSPGLGDTAMYLCATSREGGRETQYFGPGTRLLVL.

V is TRBV19 and J is TRBJ2-5; 10 bases fit TRBD1. The CDR3 runs to 15 residues. Germline V gene data show CDR1 as LNHDA and CDR2 as SQIVND (reference sequence). J lost 5 bases, V lost 5 bases, and 8 bases had no gene match. The DNA of the CDR3 is TGTGCCAGTAGTTCGCCGGGACAGGGGACGGAGACCCAGTACTTC. This codes for CASSSPGQGTETQYF.

The chain recombines TRBV5-6 with TRBJ1-2; 9 positions agree with TRBD1. The CDR3 covers 16 residues. The ends lost 0 bases at V and 0 bases at J; junction bases unmatched: 3. Germline assignment: CDR1 SGHDT and CDR2 YYEEEE. CDR3 sequence: CASSLVGQGTNYGYTF. CDR3 bases: TGTGCCAGCAGCTTGGTAGGACAGGGGACTAACTATGGCTACACCTTC. Full variable domain (rest looked up from reference TRBV5-6 and TRBJ1-2): DAGVTQSPTHLIKTRGQQVTLRCSPKSGHDTVSWYQQALGQGPQFIFQYYEEEERQRGNFPDRFSGHQFPNYSSELNVNALLLGDSALYLCASSLVGQGTNYGYTFGSGTRLTVV.

This chain uses TRBV5-5 with TRBJ1-5; D is perhaps TRBD1 (5 bases). This CDR3 comprises 14 residues. V was cut by 4 bases and J by 4 bases, with 12 bases left in between. Germline loops: CDR1 SGHKS, CDR2 YYEKEE (reference sequence). CDR3 sequence: CASSAMGGNQPQHF. CDR3 coding DNA: TGTGCCAGCAGCGCGATGGGGGGGAATCAGCCCCAGCATTTT.

The chain uses TRBV19 and TRBJ1-5; D is perhaps TRBD1 (6 bases). CDR3 length: 18 residues. V was shortened by 4 bases and J by 2 bases, with 21 bases between the two germline ends. Germline-derived CDR1 and CDR2 are LNHDA and SQIVND (reference sequence). CDR3 DNA: TGTGCCAGTAGTAACACCGGGACATCAAAGGTCCGCAATCAGCCCCAGCATTTT. Amino acid sequence: CASSNTGTSKVRNQPQHF.

V usage is TRBV5-1 and J usage is TRBJ2-1, with D possibly TRBD2 on 6 matching bases. This CDR3 is 15 amino acids long. V was shortened by 6 bases and J by 5 bases, with 18 bases between the two germline ends. CDR1 SGHRS and CDR2 YFSETQ come from the germline V gene. CDR3 residues: CASKRQEGPHNEQFF. The CDR3 nucleotides read TGCGCCAGCAAGCGTCAGGAGGGCCCGCACAATGAGCAGTTCTTC. The variable domain in full, completed from reference TRBV5-1 and TRBJ2-1, reads KAGVTQTPRYLIKTRGQQVTLSCSPISGHRSVSWYQQTPGQGLQFLFEYFSETQRNKGNFPGRFSGRQFSNSRSEMNVSTLELGDSALYLCASKRQEGPHNEQFFGPGTRLTVL.

This chain uses TRBV5-1 with TRBJ2-1; 9 bases align to TRBD2. Germline V lookup: CDR1 SGHRS, CDR2 YFSETQ. V lost 4 bases and J lost 6; bases outside the gene matches: 5. CDR3 length equals 14 residues. Written as DNA, the CDR3 is TGCGCCAGCAGCATCGGGACTAGCAGCAATGAGCAGTTCTTC. Its protein is CASSIGTSSNEQFF.